This TCR beta chain was captured in a study of blood T cell repertoires in COVID-19. The germline V and J ends were trimmed by 8 bases and 5 bases, with 13 bases remaining between them. Germline CDR1 and CDR2: SGHTA and FQGNSA. CDR3 size: 13 residues. The assay was immunoSEQ multiplex PCR, and TCRdb's table has in-frame clones only and misses some. The sample lists about 260,000 clones, about 85% occurring once. The TCR was taken from a human donor in a cohort sampled during active COVID-19. Sequences were obtained from peripheral blood. The chain recombines TRBV7-2 with TRBJ2-1, with D possibly matching TRBD2 (6 bases). This CDR3 is CASVWGVDNEQFF. CDR3 bases: TGTGCCAGCGTGTGGGGGGTGGACAATGAGCAGTTCTTC.